This TCR beta chain was captured in a study of graft-versus-host responses after intestinal transplantation. This clone occurred many times. Findings and limits, study-wide: Graft-donor T cell macrochimerism coincided with high graft-versus-host to host-versus-graft clonal ratios in allografts. Early after transplant, HvG declines were associated with peak levels of circulating GvH clones. Recipient bone marrow held GvH clones, some seen earlier in ileum or blood.

Assay: immunoSEQ multiplex PCR; the TCRdb copy retains only in-frame clones and omits some. Of 20,000 to 25,000 clones in the sample, about 33% were seen once. Trimming took off 5 bases at V and 0 bases at J, with 1 base between the two ends. CDR1 is LGHNA and CDR2 is YNFKEQ in the germline V gene. The CDR3 extends over 11 amino acids. Responders (200,000, CFSE-labeled) were co-plated with 200,000 irradiated, violet-dye-labeled stimulators. CD4 and CD8 responders that proliferated in the reaction were FACS-sorted. This sample comprised alloreactive CD8+ T cells from a mixed lymphocyte reaction culture, obtained before intestinal transplant. Subset in this sample: CFSE-low proliferating T cells sorted from roughly six-day pre-transplant mixed lymphocyte reaction (GvH or HvG direction). The chain joins TRBV4-2 to TRBJ1-2; D not certain. The TCR was taken from a human patient who received an intestinal transplant. The CDR3 coding sequence is TGTGCCAGCAGCGCTAACTATGGCTACACCTTC. It translates to CASSANYGYTF.